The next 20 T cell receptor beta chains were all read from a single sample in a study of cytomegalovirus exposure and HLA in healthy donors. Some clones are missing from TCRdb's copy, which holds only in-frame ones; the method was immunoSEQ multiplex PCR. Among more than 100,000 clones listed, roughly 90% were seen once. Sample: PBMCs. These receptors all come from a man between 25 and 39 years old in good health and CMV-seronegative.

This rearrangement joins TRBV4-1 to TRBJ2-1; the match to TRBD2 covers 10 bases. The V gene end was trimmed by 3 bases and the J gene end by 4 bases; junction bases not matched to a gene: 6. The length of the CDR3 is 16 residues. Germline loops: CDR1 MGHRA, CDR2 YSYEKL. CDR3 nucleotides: TGCGCCAGCAGCCATCCTAGCGGGAGCATTTACAATGAGCAGTTCTTC. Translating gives CASSHPSGSIYNEQFF.

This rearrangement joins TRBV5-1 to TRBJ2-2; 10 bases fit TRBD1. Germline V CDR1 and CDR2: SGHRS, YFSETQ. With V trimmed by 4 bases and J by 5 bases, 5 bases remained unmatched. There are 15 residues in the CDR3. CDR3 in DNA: TGCGCCAGCAGCGAAGGACAGGGGGGTACCGGGGAGCTGTTTTTT. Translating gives CASSEGQGGTGELFF.

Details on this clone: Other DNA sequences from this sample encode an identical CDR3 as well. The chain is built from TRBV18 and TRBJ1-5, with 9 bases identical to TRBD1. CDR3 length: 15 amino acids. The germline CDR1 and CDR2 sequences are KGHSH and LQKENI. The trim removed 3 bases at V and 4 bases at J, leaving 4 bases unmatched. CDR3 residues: CASSPGDRANQPQHF. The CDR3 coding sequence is TGTGCCAGCTCACCCGGGGACAGGGCAAATCAGCCCCAGCATTTT.

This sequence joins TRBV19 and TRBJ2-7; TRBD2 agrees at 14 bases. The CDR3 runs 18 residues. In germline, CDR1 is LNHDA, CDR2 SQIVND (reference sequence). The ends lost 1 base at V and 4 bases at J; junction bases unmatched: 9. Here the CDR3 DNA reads TGTGCCAGTAGTATAGTCGGGACTAGCGGGAGCGCAGTGTACGAGCAGTACTTC. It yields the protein CASSIVGTSGSAVYEQYF. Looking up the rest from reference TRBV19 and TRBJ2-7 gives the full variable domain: DGGITQSPKYLFRKEGQNVTLSCEQNLNHDAMYWYRQDPGQGLRLIYYSQIVNDFQKGDIAEGYSVSREKKESFPLTVTSAQKNPTAFYLCASSIVGTSGSAVYEQYFGPGTRLTVT.

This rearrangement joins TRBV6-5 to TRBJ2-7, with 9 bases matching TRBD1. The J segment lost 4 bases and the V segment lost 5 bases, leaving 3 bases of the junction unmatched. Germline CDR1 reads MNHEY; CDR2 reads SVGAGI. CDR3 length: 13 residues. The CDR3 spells CASSRDRVYEQYF. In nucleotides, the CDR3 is TGTGCCAGCAGTCGGGACAGGGTTTACGAGCAGTACTTC.

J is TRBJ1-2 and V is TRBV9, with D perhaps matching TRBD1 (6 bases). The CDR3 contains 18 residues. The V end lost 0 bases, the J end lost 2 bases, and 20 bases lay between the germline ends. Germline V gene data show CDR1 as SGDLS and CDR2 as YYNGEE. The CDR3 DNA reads TGTGCCAGCAGCGTAGCCTACTCTCGTCAGGGGTTAAACTATGGCTACACCTTC. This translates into CASSVAYSRQGLNYGYTF.

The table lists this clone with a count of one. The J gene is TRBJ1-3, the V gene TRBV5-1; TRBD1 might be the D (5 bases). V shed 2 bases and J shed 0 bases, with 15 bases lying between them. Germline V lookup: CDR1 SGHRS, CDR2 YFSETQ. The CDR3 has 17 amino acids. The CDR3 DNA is TGCGCCAGCAGCTTAGACAGTAGGGGCTTCTCTGGAAACACCATATATTTT. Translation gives CASSLDSRGFSGNTIYF. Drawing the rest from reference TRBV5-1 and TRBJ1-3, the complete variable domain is KAGVTQTPRYLIKTRGQQVTLSCSPISGHRSVSWYQQTPGQGLQFLFEYFSETQRNKGNFPGRFSGRQFSNSRSEMNVSTLELGDSALYLCASSLDSRGFSGNTIYFGEGSWLTVV.

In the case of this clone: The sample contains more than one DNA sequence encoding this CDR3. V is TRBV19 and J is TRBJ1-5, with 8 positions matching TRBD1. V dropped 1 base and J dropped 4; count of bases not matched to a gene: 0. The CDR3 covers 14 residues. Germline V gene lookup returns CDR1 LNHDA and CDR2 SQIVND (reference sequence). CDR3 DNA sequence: TGTGCCAGTAGTATAGGACAGGGGAATCAGCCCCAGCATTTT. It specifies CASSIGQGNQPQHF.

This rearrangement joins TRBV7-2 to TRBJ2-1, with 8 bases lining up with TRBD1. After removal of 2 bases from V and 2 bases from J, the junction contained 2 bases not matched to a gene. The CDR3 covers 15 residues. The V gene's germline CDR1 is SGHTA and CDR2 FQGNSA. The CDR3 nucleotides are TGTGCCAGCAGCTTACAGGGGGCGGCCTACAATGAGCAGTTCTTC. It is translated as CASSLQGAAYNEQFF.

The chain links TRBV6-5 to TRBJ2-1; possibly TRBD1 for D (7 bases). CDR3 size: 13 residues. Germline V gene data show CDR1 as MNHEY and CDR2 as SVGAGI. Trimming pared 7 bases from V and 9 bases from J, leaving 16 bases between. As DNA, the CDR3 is TGTGCCAGCACAGGGAGACAGGGAGGTGAGCAGTTCTTC. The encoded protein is CASTGRQGGEQFF.

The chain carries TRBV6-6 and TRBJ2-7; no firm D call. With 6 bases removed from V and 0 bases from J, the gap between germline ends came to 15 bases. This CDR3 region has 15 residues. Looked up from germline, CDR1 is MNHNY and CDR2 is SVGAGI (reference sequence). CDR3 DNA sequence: TGTGCCAGCAGCACTGAAGAGTTATTCTCCTACGAGCAGTACTTC. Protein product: CASSTEELFSYEQYF.

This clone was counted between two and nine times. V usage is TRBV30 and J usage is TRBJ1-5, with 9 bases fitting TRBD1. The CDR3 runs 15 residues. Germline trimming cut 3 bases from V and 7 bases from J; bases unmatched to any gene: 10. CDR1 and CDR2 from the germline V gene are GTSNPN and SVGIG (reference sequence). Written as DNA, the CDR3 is TGTGCCTGGAGCTACCGGGACAGGGAATGGCAGCCCCAGCATTTT. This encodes CAWSYRDREWQPQHF.

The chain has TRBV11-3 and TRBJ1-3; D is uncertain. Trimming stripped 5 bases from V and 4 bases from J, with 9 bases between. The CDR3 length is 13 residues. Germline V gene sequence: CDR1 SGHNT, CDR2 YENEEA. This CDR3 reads CASSARGGNTIYF. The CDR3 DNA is TGTGCCAGCAGCGCCCGCGGGGGAAACACCATATATTTT.

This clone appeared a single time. The CDR3 region has the DNA TGTGCCAGCAGCTTCCGTTGGGGCCGAACCGGGGAGCTGTTTTTT. Translating gives CASSFRWGRTGELFF. The chain carries TRBV7-9 and TRBJ2-2; possible D gene TRBD1, 5 bases. Trimming removed 3 bases at V and 5 bases at J, with 13 bases between. Germline V CDR1 and CDR2: SEHNR, FQNEAQ (reference sequence). This CDR3 spans 15 amino acids.

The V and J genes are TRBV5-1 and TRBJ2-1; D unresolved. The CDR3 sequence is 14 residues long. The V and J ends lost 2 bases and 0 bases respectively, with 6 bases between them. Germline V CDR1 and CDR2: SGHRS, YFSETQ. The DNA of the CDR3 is TGCGCCAGCAGCTTAGGCGGCTCCTACAATGAGCAGTTCTTC. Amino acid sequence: CASSLGGSYNEQFF.

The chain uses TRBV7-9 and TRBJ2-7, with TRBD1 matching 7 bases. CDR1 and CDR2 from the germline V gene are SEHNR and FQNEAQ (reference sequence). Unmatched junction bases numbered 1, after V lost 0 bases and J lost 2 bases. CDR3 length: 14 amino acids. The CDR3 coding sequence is TGTGCCAGCAGCTTAGCCGGGACAGCCTACGAGCAGTACTTC. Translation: CASSLAGTAYEQYF.

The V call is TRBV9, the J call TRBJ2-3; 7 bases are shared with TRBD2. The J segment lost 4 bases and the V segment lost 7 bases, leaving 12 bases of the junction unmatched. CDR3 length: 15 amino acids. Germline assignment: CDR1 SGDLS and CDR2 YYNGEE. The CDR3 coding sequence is TGTGCCAGCTCACAACGGGCGGGAGTAGCAGATACGCAGTATTTT. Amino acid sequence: CASSQRAGVADTQYF.

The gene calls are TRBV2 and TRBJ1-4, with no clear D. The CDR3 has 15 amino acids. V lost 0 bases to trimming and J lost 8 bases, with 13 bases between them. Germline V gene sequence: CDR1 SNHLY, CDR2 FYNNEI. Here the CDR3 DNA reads TGTGCCAGCAGTGAAGCGGGCCAGGATGGGGAAAAACTGTTTTTT. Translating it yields CASSEAGQDGEKLFF. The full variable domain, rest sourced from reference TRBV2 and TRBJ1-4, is EPEVTQTPSHQVTQMGQEVILRCVPISNHLYFYWYRQILGQKVEFLVSFYNNEISEKSEIFDDQFSVERPDGSNFTLKIRSTKLEDSAMYFCASSEAGQDGEKLFFGSGTQLSVL.

CDR3 coding DNA: TGTGCCAGCAGCTCTCTAGCGGGAGCCTACGAGCAGTACTTC. It specifies CASSSLAGAYEQYF. The chain has TRBV6-5 and TRBJ2-7, with 10 positions matching TRBD2. The CDR3 runs 14 residues. Germline CDR1 and CDR2: MNHEY and SVGAGI. J gave up 2 bases and V 6 bases, and 4 bases lay outside the gene matches.

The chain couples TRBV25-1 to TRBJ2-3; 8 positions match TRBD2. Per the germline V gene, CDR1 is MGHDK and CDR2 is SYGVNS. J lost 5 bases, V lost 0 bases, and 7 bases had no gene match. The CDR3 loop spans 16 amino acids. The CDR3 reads CASSEYPGRGGDTQYF. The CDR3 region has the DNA TGTGCCAGCAGTGAATATCCTGGACGGGGGGGAGATACGCAGTATTTT.